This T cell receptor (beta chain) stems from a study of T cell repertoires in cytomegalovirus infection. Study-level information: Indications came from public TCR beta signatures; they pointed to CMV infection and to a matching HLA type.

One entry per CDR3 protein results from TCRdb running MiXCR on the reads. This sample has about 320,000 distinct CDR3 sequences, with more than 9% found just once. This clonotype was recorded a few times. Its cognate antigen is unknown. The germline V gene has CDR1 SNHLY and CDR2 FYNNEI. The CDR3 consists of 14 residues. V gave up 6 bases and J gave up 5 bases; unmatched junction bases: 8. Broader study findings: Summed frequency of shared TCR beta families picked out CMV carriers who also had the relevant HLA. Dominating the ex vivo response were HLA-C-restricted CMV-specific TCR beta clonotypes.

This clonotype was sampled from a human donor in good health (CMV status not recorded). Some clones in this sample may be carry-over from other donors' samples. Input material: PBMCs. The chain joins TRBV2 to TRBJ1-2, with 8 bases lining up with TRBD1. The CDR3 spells CASSRDRMTYGYTF. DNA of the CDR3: TGTGCCAGCAGCCGGGACAGGATGACGTATGGCTACACCTTC.